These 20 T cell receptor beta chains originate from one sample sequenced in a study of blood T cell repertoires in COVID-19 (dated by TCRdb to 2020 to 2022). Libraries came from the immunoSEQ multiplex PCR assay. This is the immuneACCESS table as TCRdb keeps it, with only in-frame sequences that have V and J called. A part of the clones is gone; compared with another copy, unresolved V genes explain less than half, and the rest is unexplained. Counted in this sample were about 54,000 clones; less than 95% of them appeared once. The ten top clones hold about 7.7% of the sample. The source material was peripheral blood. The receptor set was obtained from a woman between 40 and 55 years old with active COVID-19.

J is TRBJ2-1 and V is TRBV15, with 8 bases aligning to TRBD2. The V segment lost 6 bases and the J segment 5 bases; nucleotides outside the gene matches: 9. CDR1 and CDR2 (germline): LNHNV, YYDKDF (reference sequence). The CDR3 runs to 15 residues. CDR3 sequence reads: CATREPGGPHNEQFF. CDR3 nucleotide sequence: TGTGCCACCAGGGAGCCGGGGGGGCCACACAATGAGCAGTTCTTC.

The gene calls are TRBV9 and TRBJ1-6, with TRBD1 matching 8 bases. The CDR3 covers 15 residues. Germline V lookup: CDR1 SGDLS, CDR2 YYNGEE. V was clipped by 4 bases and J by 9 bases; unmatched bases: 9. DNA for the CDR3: TGTGCCAGCAGCCCCACTAGGACAGGGCCTTCACCCCTCCACTTT. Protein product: CASSPTRTGPSPLHF.

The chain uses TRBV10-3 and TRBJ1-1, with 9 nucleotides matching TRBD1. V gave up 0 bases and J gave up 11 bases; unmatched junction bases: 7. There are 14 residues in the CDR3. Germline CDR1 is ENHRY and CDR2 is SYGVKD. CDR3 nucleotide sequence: TGTGCCATCAGTGAGTCACCGATACAGGGGGCGGCTTTCTTT. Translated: CAISESPIQGAAFF.

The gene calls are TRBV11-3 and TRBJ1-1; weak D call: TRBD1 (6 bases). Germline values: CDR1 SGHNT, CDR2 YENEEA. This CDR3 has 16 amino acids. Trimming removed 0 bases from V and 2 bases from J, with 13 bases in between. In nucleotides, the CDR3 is TGTGCCAGCAGCTTAGATTATACAGGGATAAACACTGAAGCTTTCTTT. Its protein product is CASSLDYTGINTEAFF.

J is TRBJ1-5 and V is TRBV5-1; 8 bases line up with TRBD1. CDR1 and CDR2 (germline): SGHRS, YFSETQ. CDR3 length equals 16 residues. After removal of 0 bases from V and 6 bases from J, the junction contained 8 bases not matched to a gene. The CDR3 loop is CASSLVTGGQGQPQHF. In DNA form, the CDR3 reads TGCGCCAGCAGCTTGGTAACAGGGGGGCAAGGTCAGCCCCAGCATTTT.

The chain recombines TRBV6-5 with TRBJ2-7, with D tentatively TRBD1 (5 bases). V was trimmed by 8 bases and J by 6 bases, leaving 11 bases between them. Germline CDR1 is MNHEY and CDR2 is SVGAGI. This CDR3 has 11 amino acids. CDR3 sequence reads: CASQRGTEQYF. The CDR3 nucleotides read TGTGCCAGCCAAAGGGGAACCGAGCAGTACTTC.

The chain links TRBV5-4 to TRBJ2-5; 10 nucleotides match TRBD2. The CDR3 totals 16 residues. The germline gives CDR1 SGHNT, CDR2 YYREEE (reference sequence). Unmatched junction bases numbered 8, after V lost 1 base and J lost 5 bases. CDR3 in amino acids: CASSLQSGGARETQYF. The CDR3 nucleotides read TGTGCCAGCAGCTTGCAAAGCGGGGGGGCCCGGGAGACCCAGTACTTC.

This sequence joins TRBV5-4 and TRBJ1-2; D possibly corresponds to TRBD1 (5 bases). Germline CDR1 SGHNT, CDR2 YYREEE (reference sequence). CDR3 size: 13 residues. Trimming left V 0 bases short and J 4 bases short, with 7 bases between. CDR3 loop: CASSLEGFYGYTF. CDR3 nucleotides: TGTGCCAGCAGCTTGGAGGGGTTCTATGGCTACACCTTC.

CDR3 residues: CASSQPGQTYEQYF. DNA of the CDR3: TGCGCCAGCAGCCAGCCGGGACAGACCTACGAGCAGTACTTC. V gene TRBV4-1 combines with J gene TRBJ2-7, with TRBD1 identical over 7 bases. Unmatched junction bases numbered 4, after V lost 3 bases and J lost 2 bases. The germline gives CDR1 MGHRA, CDR2 YSYEKL. CDR3 size: 14 residues.

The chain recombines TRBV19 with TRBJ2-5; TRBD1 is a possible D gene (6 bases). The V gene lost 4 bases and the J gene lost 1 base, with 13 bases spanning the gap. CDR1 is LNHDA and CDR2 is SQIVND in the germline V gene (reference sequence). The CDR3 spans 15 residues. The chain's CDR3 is CASSTFGQIQETQYF. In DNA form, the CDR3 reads TGTGCCAGTAGTACGTTCGGACAGATCCAAGAGACCCAGTACTTC.

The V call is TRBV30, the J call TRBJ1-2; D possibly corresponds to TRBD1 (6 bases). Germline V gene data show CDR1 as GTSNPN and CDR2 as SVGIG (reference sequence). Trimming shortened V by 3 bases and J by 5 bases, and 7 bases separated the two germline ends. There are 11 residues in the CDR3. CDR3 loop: CAWRGQYGYTF. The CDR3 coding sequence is TGTGCCTGGAGAGGACAGTATGGCTACACCTTC.

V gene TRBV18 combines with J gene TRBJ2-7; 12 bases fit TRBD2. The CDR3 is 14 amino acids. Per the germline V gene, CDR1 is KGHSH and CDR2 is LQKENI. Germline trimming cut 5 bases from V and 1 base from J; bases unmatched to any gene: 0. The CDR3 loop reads CASSTSGGSYEQYF. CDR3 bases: TGTGCCAGCTCAACTAGCGGGGGGTCCTACGAGCAGTACTTC.

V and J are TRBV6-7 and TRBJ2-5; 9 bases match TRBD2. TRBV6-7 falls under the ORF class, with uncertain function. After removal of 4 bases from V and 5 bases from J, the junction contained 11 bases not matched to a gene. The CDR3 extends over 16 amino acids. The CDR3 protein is CASSWGLAKRVETQYF. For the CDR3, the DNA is TGTGCCAGCAGTTGGGGACTAGCCAAGCGGGTGGAGACCCAGTACTTC.

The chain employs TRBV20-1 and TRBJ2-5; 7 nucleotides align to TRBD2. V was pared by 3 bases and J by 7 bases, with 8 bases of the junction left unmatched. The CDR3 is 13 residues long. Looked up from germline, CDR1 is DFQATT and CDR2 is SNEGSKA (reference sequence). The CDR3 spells CSASRASGVTQYF. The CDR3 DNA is TGCAGTGCTAGTCGGGCTAGCGGCGTGACCCAGTACTTC.

The CDR3 nucleotides read TGTGCCAGCTCACCGGACAGGAACACCGGGGAGCTGTTTTTT. Its translation: CASSPDRNTGELFF. The genes are TRBV18 and TRBJ2-2, with D perhaps TRBD1 (6 bases). Trimming took off 3 bases at V and 1 base at J, with 6 bases between the two ends. CDR1 and CDR2 (germline): KGHSH, LQKENI. The CDR3 is 14 residues long.

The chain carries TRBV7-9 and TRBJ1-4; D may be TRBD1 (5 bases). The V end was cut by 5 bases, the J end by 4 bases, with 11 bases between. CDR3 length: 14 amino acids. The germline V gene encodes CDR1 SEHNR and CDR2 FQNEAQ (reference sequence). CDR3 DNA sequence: TGTGCCAGCAGCCCTACAGGAAGTAATGAAAAACTGTTTTTT. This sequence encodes CASSPTGSNEKLFF.

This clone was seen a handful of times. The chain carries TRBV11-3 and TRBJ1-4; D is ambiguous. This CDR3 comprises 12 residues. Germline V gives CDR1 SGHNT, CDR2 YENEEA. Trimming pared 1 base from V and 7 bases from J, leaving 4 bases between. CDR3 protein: CASSLVSEKLFF. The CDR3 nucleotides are TGTGCCAGCAGCTTAGTGAGTGAAAAACTGTTTTTT.

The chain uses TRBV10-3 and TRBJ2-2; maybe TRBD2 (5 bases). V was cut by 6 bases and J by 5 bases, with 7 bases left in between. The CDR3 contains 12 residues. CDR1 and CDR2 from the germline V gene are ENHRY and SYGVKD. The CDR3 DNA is TGTGCCATCAGAGGACTGACCGGGGAGCTGTTTTTT. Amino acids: CAIRGLTGELFF.

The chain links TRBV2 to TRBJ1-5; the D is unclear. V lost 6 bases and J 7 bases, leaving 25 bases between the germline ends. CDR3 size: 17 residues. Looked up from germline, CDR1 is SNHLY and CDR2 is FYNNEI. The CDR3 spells CASSAMAGGPPRQPQHF. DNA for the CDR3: TGTGCCAGCAGCGCAATGGCGGGAGGACCCCCCAGACAGCCCCAGCATTTT. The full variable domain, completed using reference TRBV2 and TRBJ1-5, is EPEVTQTPSHQVTQMGQEVILRCVPISNHLYFYWYRQILGQKVEFLVSFYNNEISEKSEIFDDQFSVERPDGSNFTLKIRSTKLEDSAMYFCASSAMAGGPPRQPQHFGDGTRLSIL.

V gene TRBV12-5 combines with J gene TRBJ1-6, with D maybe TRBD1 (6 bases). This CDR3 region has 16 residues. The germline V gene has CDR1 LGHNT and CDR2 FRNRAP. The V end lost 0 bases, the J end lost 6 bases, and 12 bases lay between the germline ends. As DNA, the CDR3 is TGTGCTAGTGGTTTGGTGACAGGTCCGGGTAATTCACCCCTCCACTTT. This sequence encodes CASGLVTGPGNSPLHF.